Listed here are 4 T cell receptor beta chains from one sample, sequenced in a study of T cell responses to AZD1222 COVID-19 vaccine. This table comes from immunoSEQ multiplex PCR, and its TCRdb copy is limited to in-frame clones, with some not included. The table lists tens of thousands of clones, more than 75% of them singletons, with around 4.8% in the top ten. Specimen: peripheral blood, collected 28 days after the second dose of the MenACWY control vaccine. The receptors shown here come from an adult who received the MenACWY meningococcal vaccine as a control.

The chain joins TRBV20-1 to TRBJ1-2, with no clear D. The germline gives CDR1 DFQATT, CDR2 SNEGSKA (reference sequence). CDR3 length: 14 residues. V was trimmed by 3 bases and J by 2 bases, leaving 13 bases between them. The CDR3 DNA sequence: TGCAGTGCTAGTTTGGGGAATTTAAACTATGGCTACACCTTC. Its protein is CSASLGNLNYGYTF.

The table lists this clone with a count of one. The chain uses TRBV11-2 and TRBJ2-3, with D unclear. Trimming removed 0 bases at V and 4 bases at J, with 14 bases between. The CDR3 is made up of 16 amino acids. Germline assignment: CDR1 SGHAT and CDR2 FQNNGV. The CDR3 region has the DNA TGTGCCAGCAGCTTAGATCGGGTAGGGTTGGCAGATACGCAGTATTTT. This gives the protein CASSLDRVGLADTQYF.

This clone came up once. J is TRBJ2-3 and V is TRBV7-6; possibly TRBD1 for D (5 bases). The CDR3 extends over 15 amino acids. Trimming pared 2 bases from V and 4 bases from J, leaving 13 bases between. Germline CDR1 reads SGHVS; CDR2 reads FNYEAQ. CDR3 sequence reads: CASSLSGQGADTQYF. The CDR3 coding sequence is TGTGCCAGCAGCTTATCAGGCCAGGGCGCAGATACGCAGTATTTT.

The chain links TRBV2 to TRBJ2-3; 10 bases fit TRBD2. CDR1 is SNHLY, CDR2 FYNNEI, per germline. The CDR3 is made up of 15 amino acids. The V segment lost 6 bases and the J segment 2 bases; nucleotides outside the gene matches: 5. CDR3 residues: CASRPGLANTDTQYF. The CDR3, as DNA: TGTGCCAGCAGACCGGGACTAGCGAACACAGATACGCAGTATTTT.